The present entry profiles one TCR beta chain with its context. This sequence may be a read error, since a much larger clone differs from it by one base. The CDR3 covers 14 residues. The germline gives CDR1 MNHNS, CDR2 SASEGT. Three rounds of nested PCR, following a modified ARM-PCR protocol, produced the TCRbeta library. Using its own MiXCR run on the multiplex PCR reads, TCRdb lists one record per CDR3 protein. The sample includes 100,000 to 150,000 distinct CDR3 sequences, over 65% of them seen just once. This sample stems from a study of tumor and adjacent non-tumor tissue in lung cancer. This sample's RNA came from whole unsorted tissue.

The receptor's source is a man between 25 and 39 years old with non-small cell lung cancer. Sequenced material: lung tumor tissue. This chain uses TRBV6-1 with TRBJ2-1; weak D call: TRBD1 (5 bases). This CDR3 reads CARSVRVSNNEQFF. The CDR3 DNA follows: TGTGCCAGAAGTGTCAGGGTTTCCAACAATGAGCAGTTCTTC.